What follows is one TCR beta chain and its context. Its antigen is not known. This sample is drawn from a study of T cells in Graves' hyperthyroidism and ophthalmopathy. Study at large: Pretreatment peripheral blood was obtained at initial diagnosis.

The diagnostic basis comprised clinical symptoms, serum thyroxine and TRAb, thyroid ultrasound and orbital computed tomography. A roughly 9.3 ml volume of fresh peripheral blood provided the PBMCs. Amplification yielded TCR beta CDR3 regions, with RNA transcripts as the source. RT-PCR in the first round (using the HTBI primer set) targeted the TCR CDR3. In TCRdb, the multiplex PCR reads were re-called with MiXCR into one record per CDR3 protein. Here the sample spans under 650,000 distinct CDR3 sequences, around 15% being singletons. Study-wide findings and caveats: Blood shared most expanded thyroid clonotypes above 0.001.

The clonotype was recovered from a woman aged 25-40 years with Graves' hyperthyroidism. The sequenced material came from blood.

The CDR3 nucleotides are TGTGCCAGCAGTGAAGAGAGGGCGGTTGGAAGCAATCAGCCCCAGCATTTT. Translated, it gives CASSEERAVGSNQPQHF. This chain joins TRBV6-1 and TRBJ1-5; unclear D gene. V was shortened by 1 base and J by 1 base, with 14 bases between the two germline ends. CDR3 length: 17 amino acids. Germline V gene data show CDR1 as MNHNS and CDR2 as SASEGT.